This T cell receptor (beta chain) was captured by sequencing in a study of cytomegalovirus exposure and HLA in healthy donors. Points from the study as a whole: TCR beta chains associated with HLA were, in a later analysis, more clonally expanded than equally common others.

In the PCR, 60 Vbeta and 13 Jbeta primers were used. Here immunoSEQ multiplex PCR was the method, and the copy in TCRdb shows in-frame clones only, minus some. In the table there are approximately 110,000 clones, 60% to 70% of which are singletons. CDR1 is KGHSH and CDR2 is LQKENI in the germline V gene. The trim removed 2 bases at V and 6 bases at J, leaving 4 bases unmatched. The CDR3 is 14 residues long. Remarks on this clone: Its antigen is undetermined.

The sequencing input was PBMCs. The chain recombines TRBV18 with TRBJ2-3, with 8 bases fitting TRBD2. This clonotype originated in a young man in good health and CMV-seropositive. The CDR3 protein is CASSPRSGGDTQYF. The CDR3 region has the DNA TGTGCCAGCTCACCAAGGAGCGGGGGCGATACGCAGTATTTT.